These 15 T cell receptor beta chains came from one sample sequenced in a study of cytomegalovirus exposure and HLA in healthy donors. Researchers ran the PCR with 60 Vbeta and 13 Jbeta primers. The method was immunoSEQ multiplex PCR; TCRdb's version includes in-frame clones alone and lacks a portion of them. The table includes about 96,000 clones, roughly 79% detected once. Input material: PBMCs. Source of these receptors: a female donor in good health and CMV-seropositive.

The count of this clone is one. The genes are TRBV30 and TRBJ1-1; 10 positions match TRBD1. V trimming: 3 bases; J trimming: 3 bases; junction bases outside the gene matches: 7. Germline V CDR1 and CDR2: GTSNPN, SVGIG (reference sequence). This CDR3 contains 15 residues. The CDR3 nucleotides read TGTGCCTGGAGGGCCAGACAGGGGGCCTACACTGAAGCTTTCTTT. Its translation: CAWRARQGAYTEAFF.

This chain uses TRBV25-1 with TRBJ1-6, with 7 bases that match TRBD1. Germline CDR1 reads MGHDK; CDR2 reads SYGVNS. V trimming: 3 bases; J trimming: 14 bases; junction bases outside the gene matches: 4. This CDR3 region has 12 residues. This CDR3 is CASSDAGTALHF. The CDR3 DNA is TGTGCCAGCAGTGACGCCGGGACAGCCCTCCACTTT.

This clone was detected once. The chain joins TRBV30 to TRBJ2-7; 7 nucleotides agree with TRBD2. J gave up 0 bases and V 1 base, and 12 bases lay outside the gene matches. CDR1 GTSNPN and CDR2 SVGIG come from the germline V gene (reference sequence). This CDR3 has 17 amino acids. CDR3 loop: CAWSGSSGLGVSYEQYF. CDR3 coding DNA: TGTGCCTGGAGTGGAAGTAGCGGGTTGGGCGTCTCCTACGAGCAGTACTTC.

This clone was observed a few times. The chain carries TRBV5-6 and TRBJ1-1; D call uncertain. Trimming stripped 1 base from V and 0 bases from J, with 4 bases between. The CDR3 is 13 amino acids. Germline assignment: CDR1 SGHDT and CDR2 YYEEEE. The CDR3 DNA is TGTGCCAGCAGCTTGACAGTGAACACTGAAGCTTTCTTT. Translating gives CASSLTVNTEAFF.

This clone was observed a handful of times. The chain couples TRBV4-1 to TRBJ1-1, with D maybe TRBD1 (5 bases). Germline-derived CDR1 and CDR2 are MGHRA and YSYEKL. Trimming took 2 bases from V and 3 from J, leaving 13 bases between them. The CDR3 length is 15 residues. In DNA form, the CDR3 reads TGCGCCAGCAGCCAAACGGGACGGGAGGACACTGAAGCTTTCTTT. Its protein is CASSQTGREDTEAFF.

CDR3 residues: CASSPRGTLNEKLFF. The CDR3 DNA reads TGTGCCAGCAGCCCCAGAGGGACACTTAATGAAAAACTGTTTTTT. The rearrangement joins TRBV9 to TRBJ1-4, with a possible D match to TRBD1 (6 bases). The CDR3 length is 15 residues. V was clipped by 4 bases and J by 4 bases, with 14 bases between them. In germline, CDR1 is SGDLS, CDR2 YYNGEE.

The chain links TRBV7-8 to TRBJ1-2, with D maybe TRBD1 (6 bases). In germline, CDR1 is SGHVS, CDR2 FQNEAQ. CDR3 size: 13 residues. V lost 1 base and J lost 6, with 9 bases in between. The CDR3 sequence: CASSLGGGHGYTF. The CDR3 region has the DNA TGTGCCAGCAGCTTAGGGGGGGGGCATGGCTACACCTTC.

The chain joins TRBV29-1 to TRBJ2-1; 12 nucleotides align to TRBD2. Germline CDR1 is SQVTM and CDR2 is ANQGSEA. J was trimmed by 5 bases and V by 4 bases; bases with no gene match: 0. The CDR3 is 13 amino acids. The chain's CDR3 is CSVGTSGDNEQFF. The DNA of the CDR3 is TGCAGCGTTGGGACTAGCGGGGACAATGAGCAGTTCTTC.

This chain uses TRBV28 with TRBJ2-3; 11 positions match TRBD1. Germline V lookup: CDR1 MDHEN, CDR2 SYDVKM. This CDR3 spans 15 amino acids. Losses at the gene ends were 10 bases for V and 3 bases for J; bases not matched to a gene: 9. The CDR3 region is CATIIRDRGTDTQYF. The CDR3 nucleotides read TGTGCCACCATAATCCGGGACAGGGGGACAGATACGCAGTATTTT.

The chain joins TRBV6-1 to TRBJ2-5; possibly TRBD2 for D (6 bases). Germline V CDR1 and CDR2: MNHNS, SASEGT. This CDR3 region has 15 residues. V was pared by 0 bases and J by 2 bases, with 10 bases between. The CDR3 DNA follows: TGTGCCAGCAGTGAAGCGTCGGGGGAGCAAGAGACCCAGTACTTC. Its translation is CASSEASGEQETQYF.

CDR3 nucleotides: TGTGCCAGCAGCTCCGGGTGGGTCAATCAGCCCCAGCATTTT. This sequence encodes CASSSGWVNQPQHF. The chain uses TRBV28 and TRBJ1-5, with D uncertain. Germline CDR1 MDHEN, CDR2 SYDVKM. V was shortened by 6 bases and J by 3 bases, with 12 bases between the two germline ends. The CDR3 consists of 14 residues.

The chain couples TRBV7-8 to TRBJ2-1; a possible D gene is TRBD2 (6 bases). CDR1 and CDR2 (germline): SGHVS, FQNEAQ. There are 11 residues in the CDR3. V gave up 4 bases and J gave up 10 bases, with 8 bases separating them. The CDR3 sequence is CASSSAGEQFF. CDR3 coding DNA: TGTGCCAGCAGCTCTGCGGGGGAGCAGTTCTTC. The whole variable domain, filled in from reference TRBV7-8 and TRBJ2-1, reads GAGVSQSPRYKVAKRGQDVALRCDPISGHVSLFWYQQALGQGPEFLTYFQNEAQLDKSGLPSDRFFAERPEGSVSTLKIQRTQQEDSAVYLCASSSAGEQFFGPGTRLTVL.

This rearrangement joins TRBV9 to TRBJ2-1; 8 bases align to TRBD2. V trimming: 3 bases; J trimming: 9 bases; junction bases outside the gene matches: 11. The CDR3 has 15 amino acids. Germline assignment: CDR1 SGDLS and CDR2 YYNGEE. CDR3 sequence: CASSARGDFPGEQFF. As DNA, the CDR3 is TGTGCCAGCAGCGCGCGGGGGGACTTCCCGGGTGAGCAGTTCTTC.

The V call is TRBV7-8, the J call TRBJ1-5; 7 bases map to TRBD1. With V trimmed by 1 base and J by 1 base, 7 bases remained unmatched. The germline V gene encodes CDR1 SGHVS and CDR2 FQNEAQ. CDR3 length: 17 amino acids. The CDR3 sequence: CASSLETGRTSNQPQHF. The CDR3 nucleotides read TGTGCCAGCAGCTTAGAGACAGGGAGGACCAGCAATCAGCCCCAGCATTTT.

The CDR3 loop reads CASTLLSSGRRFTDTQYF. Written as DNA, the CDR3 is TGTGCCAGCACCCTCCTCTCTAGCGGGAGGAGGTTCACAGATACGCAGTATTTT. The chain recombines TRBV7-2 with TRBJ2-3, with TRBD2 matching over 11 bases. Germline V CDR1 and CDR2: SGHTA, FQGNSA. CDR3 length: 18 amino acids. The J segment lost 2 bases and the V segment lost 7 bases, leaving 14 bases of the junction unmatched.